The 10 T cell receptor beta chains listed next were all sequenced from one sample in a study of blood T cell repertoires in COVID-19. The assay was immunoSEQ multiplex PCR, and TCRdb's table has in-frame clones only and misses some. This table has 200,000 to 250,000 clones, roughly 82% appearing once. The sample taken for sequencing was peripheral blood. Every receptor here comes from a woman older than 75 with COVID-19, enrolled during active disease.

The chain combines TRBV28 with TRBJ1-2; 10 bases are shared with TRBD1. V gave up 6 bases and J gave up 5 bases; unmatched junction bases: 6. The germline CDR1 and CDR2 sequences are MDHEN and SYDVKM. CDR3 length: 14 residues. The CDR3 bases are TGTGCCAGCAGGACCGGGACAGGGGCTTATGGCTACACCTTC. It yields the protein CASRTGTGAYGYTF.

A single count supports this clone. In nucleotides, the CDR3 is TGTGCCAGCAGCCAAGGACTAGCCGGCGGGGAGCTGTTTTTT. Amino acid sequence: CASSQGLAGGELFF. The chain carries TRBV3-1 (or the pseudogene TRBV3-2) and TRBJ2-2, with TRBD2 matching 7 bases. The CDR3 extends over 14 amino acids. Germline V gene lookup returns CDR1 LGHDT and CDR2 YNNKEL (reference sequence). The V gene end was trimmed by 1 base and the J gene end by 7 bases; junction bases not matched to a gene: 3.

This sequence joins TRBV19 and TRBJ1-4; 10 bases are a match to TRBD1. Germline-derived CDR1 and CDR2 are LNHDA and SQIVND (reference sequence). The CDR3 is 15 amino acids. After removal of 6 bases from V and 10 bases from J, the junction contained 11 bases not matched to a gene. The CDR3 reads CASRPWDRGGGKLFF. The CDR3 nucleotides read TGTGCCAGTAGACCCTGGGACAGGGGAGGAGGAAAACTGTTTTTT.

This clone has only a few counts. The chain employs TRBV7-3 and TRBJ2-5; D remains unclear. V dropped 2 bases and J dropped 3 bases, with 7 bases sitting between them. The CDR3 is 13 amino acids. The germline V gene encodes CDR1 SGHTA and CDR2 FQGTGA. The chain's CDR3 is CASSLGVEETQYF. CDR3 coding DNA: TGTGCCAGCAGCTTAGGAGTTGAAGAGACCCAGTACTTC.

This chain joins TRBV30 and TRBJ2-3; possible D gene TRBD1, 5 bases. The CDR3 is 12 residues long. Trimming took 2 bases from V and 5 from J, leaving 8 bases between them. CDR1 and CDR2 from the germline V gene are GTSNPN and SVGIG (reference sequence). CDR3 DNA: TGTGCCTGGAGTTCTAGGGGAGATACGCAGTATTTT. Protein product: CAWSSRGDTQYF.

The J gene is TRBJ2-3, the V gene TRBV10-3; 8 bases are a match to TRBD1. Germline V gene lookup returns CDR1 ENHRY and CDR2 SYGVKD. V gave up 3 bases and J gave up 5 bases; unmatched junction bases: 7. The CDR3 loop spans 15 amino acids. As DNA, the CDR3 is TGTGCCATCAGTGACCCTGGACAGGGAAAAGATACGCAGTATTTT. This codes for CAISDPGQGKDTQYF.

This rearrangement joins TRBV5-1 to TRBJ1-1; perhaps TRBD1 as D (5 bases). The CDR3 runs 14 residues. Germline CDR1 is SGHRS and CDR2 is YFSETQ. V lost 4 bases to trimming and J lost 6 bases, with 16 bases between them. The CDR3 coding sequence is TGCGCCAGCAGCGTGTCCCAGGGCGGGGCTGAAGCTTTCTTT. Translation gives CASSVSQGGAEAFF.

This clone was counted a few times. This chain's CDR3 is CASSYGRNQPQHF. CDR3 bases: TGTGCCAGCAGTTACGGGCGCAATCAGCCCCAGCATTTT. The chain has TRBV6-5 and TRBJ1-5; D ambiguous. The CDR3 is 13 amino acids. Trimming stripped 2 bases from V and 2 bases from J, with 4 bases between. Germline CDR1 and CDR2: MNHEY and SVGAGI.

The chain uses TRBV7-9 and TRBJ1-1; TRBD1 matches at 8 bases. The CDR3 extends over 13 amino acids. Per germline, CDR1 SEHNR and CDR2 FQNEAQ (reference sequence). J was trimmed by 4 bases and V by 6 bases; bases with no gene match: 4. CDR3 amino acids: CASRSTGGTEAFF. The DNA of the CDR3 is TGTGCCAGCAGATCCACAGGGGGCACTGAAGCTTTCTTT.

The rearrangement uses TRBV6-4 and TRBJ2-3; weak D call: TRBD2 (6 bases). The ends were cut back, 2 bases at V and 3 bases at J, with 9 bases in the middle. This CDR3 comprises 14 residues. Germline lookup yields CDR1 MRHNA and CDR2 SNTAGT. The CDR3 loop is CASSDRGKTDTQYF. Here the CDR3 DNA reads TGTGCCAGCAGTGACCGCGGGAAGACAGATACGCAGTATTTT.